These 19 T cell receptor beta chains were all obtained from the same sample, sequenced in a study of blood T cells in healthy people across ages. The second PCR ran about 6 to 12 cycles with a sample-barcoded 5' primer and J-beta primers. One entry per CDR3 protein results from TCRdb running MiXCR on the 5' RACE reads. Seen here are hundreds of thousands of distinct CDR3 sequences, about 30% observed once, and the top ten hold approximately 15%. The sample taken for sequencing was blood. The receptors were gathered from an elderly woman in good health.

Comment on this clonotype: This may arise from a read error, as a much more abundant clone is one base away. The genes are TRBV7-2 and TRBJ2-5; 8 bases match TRBD1. This CDR3 is 14 amino acids long. Germline values: CDR1 SGHTA, CDR2 FQGNSA. The CDR3 DNA sequence: TGTGCCCGCAGTTACAGGGGGACGTACAATGAGCAGTACTTC. It codes for CARSYRGTYNEQYF.

V usage is TRBV30 and J usage is TRBJ2-7; 10 bases match TRBD2. After removal of 5 bases from V and 5 bases from J, the junction contained 6 bases not matched to a gene. The CDR3 runs to 13 residues. Germline V gene sequence: CDR1 GTSNPN, CDR2 SVGIG (reference sequence). The CDR3 reads CAWASGGGNEQYF. The CDR3, as DNA: TGTGCCTGGGCTAGCGGGGGAGGCAACGAGCAGTACTTC.

The sample holds a few counts of this clonotype. This chain joins TRBV25-1 and TRBJ1-4; 7 bases align to TRBD1. J was trimmed by 2 bases and V by 2 bases; bases with no gene match: 2. Germline V lookup: CDR1 MGHDK, CDR2 SYGVNS. The CDR3 is 15 amino acids. The CDR3 sequence is CASSEPQGTNEKLFF. Written as DNA, the CDR3 is TGTGCCAGCAGTGAACCACAGGGGACTAATGAAAAACTGTTTTTT. The variable domain in full, completed from reference TRBV25-1 and TRBJ1-4, reads EADIYQTPRYLVIGTGKKITLECSQTMGHDKMYWYQQDPGMELHLIHYSYGVNSTEKGDLSSESTVSRIRTEHFPLTLESARPSHTSQYLCASSEPQGTNEKLFFGSGTQLSVL.

This clonotype was counted ten times or more. This rearrangement joins TRBV4-2 to TRBJ1-6, with a possible D match to TRBD1 (6 bases). CDR1 is LGHNA and CDR2 is YNFKEQ in the germline V gene. V was shortened by 0 bases and J by 8 bases, with 11 bases between the two germline ends. The CDR3 is 15 residues long. CDR3 nucleotide sequence: TGTGCCAGCAGCCAAGAACCGGACAGCCATTCACCCCTCCACTTT. Its translation is CASSQEPDSHSPLHF.

There are many counts of this clonotype. The chain recombines TRBV7-2 with TRBJ1-2; the D gene is possibly TRBD1 (5 bases). Trimming cost V 8 bases and J 5 bases, with 15 bases left between them. Germline assignment: CDR1 SGHTA and CDR2 FQGNSA. The CDR3 has 13 amino acids. The CDR3 region is CASSPRGEYGYTF. CDR3 nucleotides: TGTGCCAGCTCTCCCCGGGGGGAATATGGCTACACCTTC.

This clonotype occurred a few times. A read error may explain this, as a much larger clone is one base away. The V call is TRBV10-3, the J call TRBJ2-1, with unresolved D. CDR1 ENHRY and CDR2 SYGVKD come from the germline V gene. The CDR3 runs to 13 residues. The V and J ends lost 5 bases and 10 bases respectively, with 15 bases between them. CDR3 region: CAISSPVSYEQFF. The DNA of the CDR3 is TGTGCCATCAGTTCCCCAGTAAGCTACGAGCAGTTCTTC.

This clonotype was counted at least ten times. The chain has TRBV20-1 and TRBJ2-7, with 8 bases fitting TRBD1. V shed 6 bases and J 5 bases; nucleotides not matched to a gene: 12. From germline, CDR1 is DFQATT and CDR2 SNEGSKA (reference sequence). The CDR3 sequence is 14 residues long. CDR3 amino acids: CSAVRTGRYHEQYF. For the CDR3, the DNA is TGCAGTGCGGTCCGGACAGGGCGGTACCACGAGCAGTACTTC.

The rearrangement joins TRBV20-1 to TRBJ2-7; no clear D gene. Germline-derived CDR1 and CDR2 are DFQATT and SNEGSKA (reference sequence). CDR3 size: 11 residues. Trimming took off 7 bases at V and 0 bases at J, with 7 bases between the two ends. CDR3 nucleotide sequence: TGCAGTGGACACCTCTCCTACGAGCAGTACTTC. Its translation: CSGHLSYEQYF.

J is TRBJ2-3 and V is TRBV13, with a possible D match to TRBD2 (6 bases). Germline CDR1 PRHDT, CDR2 FYEKMQ (reference sequence). V was cut by 1 base and J by 6 bases, with 14 bases left in between. This CDR3 spans 15 amino acids. CDR3 bases: TGTGCCAGCAGCTTAGTTGGCGGGGTACAGGATACGCAGTATTTT. Translated, it gives CASSLVGGVQDTQYF.

In regard to this clonotype: Just one base apart from a much larger clone, this may be a read error. The chain employs TRBV7-2 and TRBJ2-1, with TRBD1 matching 7 bases. The CDR3 contains 15 residues. CDR1 is SGHTA, CDR2 FQGNSA, per germline. The CDR3 nucleotides are TGTGCCAGCAGCCCACGGACTCGAGGGGGCAATGAGCGGTTCTTC. Translated, it gives CASSPRTRGGNERFF. The full variable domain, rest sourced from reference TRBV7-2 and TRBJ2-1, is GAGVSQSPSNKVTEKGKDVELRCDPISGHTALYWYRQSLGQGLEFLIYFQGNSAPDKSGLPSDRFSAERTGGSVSTLTIQRTQQEDSAVYLCASSPRTRGGNERFFGPGTRLTVL.

This clonotype was detected ten times or more. At one end, the junction sequence differs from germline, possibly due to a read error. In DNA, the CDR3 is TGTGCCAGCAGTTTATCTTCAGGACCAAGGGGGCTGAAAACTGAAGCTTTCTTT. Translation: CASSLSSGPRGLKTEAFF. V usage is TRBV27 and J usage is TRBJ1-1, with 7 nucleotides matching TRBD1. The CDR3 runs to 18 residues. The germline V gene has CDR1 MNHEY and CDR2 SMNVEV (reference sequence).

V and J are TRBV24-1 and TRBJ2-1; D is possibly TRBD1 (6 bases). Germline V gene lookup returns CDR1 KGHDR and CDR2 SFDVKD. The CDR3 loop spans 14 amino acids. Trimming removed 4 bases from V and 3 bases from J, with 9 bases in between. CDR3 nucleotide sequence: TGTGCCACCAGTGACTTGGACAGCTACAATGAGCAGTTCTTC. Its translation is CATSDLDSYNEQFF.

This clonotype turned up a few times. A much larger clone sits a single nucleotide away, making a read error possible. The chain recombines TRBV4-3 with TRBJ2-2; D is possibly TRBD2 (5 bases). The length of the CDR3 is 13 residues. Germline lookup yields CDR1 LGHNA and CDR2 YSLEER. With 4 bases removed from V and 8 bases from J, the gap between germline ends came to 11 bases. The CDR3 DNA sequence: TGCGCCAGCAGCCTGGTCCCGGGAGGGGAGCTGTTTTTT. This translates into CASSLVPGGELFF.

This chain connects TRBV6-1 to TRBJ1-5; no clear D gene. Germline lookup yields CDR1 MNHNS and CDR2 SASEGT. The CDR3 has 15 residues. Trimming removed 1 base from V and 0 bases from J, with 7 bases in between. The DNA for the CDR3 is TGTGCCAGCAGTGAAGAGGGATATAGCAATCAGCCCCAGCATTTT. Translating it yields CASSEEGYSNQPQHF.

In its sample, this clonotype was seen once. This CDR3 is CASSKASGQETQYF. The DNA of the CDR3 is TGTGCCAGCAGCAAGGCTAGCGGGCAAGAGACCCAGTACTTC. The chain couples TRBV11-1 to TRBJ2-5, with 8 bases lining up with TRBD2. The CDR3 spans 14 residues. Germline trimming cut 5 bases from V and 2 bases from J; bases unmatched to any gene: 4. CDR1 is SGHAT, CDR2 FQDESV, per germline (reference sequence).

The chain carries TRBV12-3 or TRBV12-4 and TRBJ2-1; D is unresolved. CDR3 size: 15 residues. V lost 2 bases to trimming and J lost 5 bases, with 13 bases between them. The CDR3 is CASSLRELTNNEQFF. The CDR3, as DNA: TGTGCCAGCAGTTTAAGAGAGCTCACCAACAATGAGCAGTTCTTC.

This clonotype occurred a few times. V and J are TRBV30 and TRBJ1-5; possibly TRBD1 for D (5 bases). V dropped 2 bases and J dropped 6 bases, with 11 bases sitting between them. This CDR3 region has 13 residues. Germline CDR1 and CDR2: GTSNPN and SVGIG (reference sequence). The CDR3 sequence is CAWSREGAQPQHF. DNA for the CDR3: TGTGCCTGGAGTAGGGAAGGGGCTCAGCCCCAGCATTTT.

This clonotype was seen more than once but under ten times. DNA for the CDR3: TGTGCCAGCAGCTTAGAAGGGGCAGGGAGCTCCTACAATGAGCAGTACTTC. Translation: CASSLEGAGSSYNEQYF. V is TRBV11-2 and J is TRBJ2-1, with D possibly called TRBD1 or TRBD2 (5 bases each). The J call may be mistaken, given a closer DNA end match to TRBJ2-7. Germline lookup yields CDR1 SGHAT and CDR2 FQNNGV. The CDR3 is 17 residues long.

This clonotype was recorded many times. The rearrangement joins TRBV7-6 to TRBJ2-7; the D gene is possibly TRBD1 (6 bases). Trimming removed 5 bases at V and 2 bases at J, with 13 bases between. The CDR3 has 14 residues. Looked up from germline, CDR1 is SGHVS and CDR2 is FNYEAQ. The CDR3 sequence: CASSVQGGPYEQYF. CDR3 sequence (DNA): TGTGCCAGCAGCGTACAGGGTGGGCCCTACGAGCAGTACTTC.